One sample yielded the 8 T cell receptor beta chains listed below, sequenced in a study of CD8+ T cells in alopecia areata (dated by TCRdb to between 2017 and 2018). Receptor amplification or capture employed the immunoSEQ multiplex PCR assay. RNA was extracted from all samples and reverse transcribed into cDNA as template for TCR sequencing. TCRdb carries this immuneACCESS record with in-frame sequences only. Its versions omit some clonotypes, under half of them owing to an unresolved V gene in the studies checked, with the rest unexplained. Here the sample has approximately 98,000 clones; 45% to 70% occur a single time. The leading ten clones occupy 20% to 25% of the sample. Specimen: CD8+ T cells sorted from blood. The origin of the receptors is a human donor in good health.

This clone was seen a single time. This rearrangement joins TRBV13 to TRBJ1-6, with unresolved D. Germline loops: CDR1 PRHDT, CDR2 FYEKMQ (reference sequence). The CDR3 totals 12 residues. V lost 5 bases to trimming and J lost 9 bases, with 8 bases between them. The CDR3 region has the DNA TGTGCCAGCAGCCCCCTGGGTTCACCCCTCCACTTT. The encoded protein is CASSPLGSPLHF.

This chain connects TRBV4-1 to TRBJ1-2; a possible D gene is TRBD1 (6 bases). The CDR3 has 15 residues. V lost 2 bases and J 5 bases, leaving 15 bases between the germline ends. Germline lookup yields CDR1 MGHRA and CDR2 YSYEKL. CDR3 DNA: TGCGCCAGCAGCCAACCCGGGACATTAGAATATGGCTACACCTTC. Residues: CASSQPGTLEYGYTF.

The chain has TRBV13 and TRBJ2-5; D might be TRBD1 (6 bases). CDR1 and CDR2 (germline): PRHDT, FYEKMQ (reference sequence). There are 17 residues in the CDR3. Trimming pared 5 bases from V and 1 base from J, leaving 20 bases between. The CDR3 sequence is CASSPKGGGGPQETQYF. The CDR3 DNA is TGTGCCAGCAGCCCGAAAGGGGGTGGGGGTCCCCAAGAGACCCAGTACTTC. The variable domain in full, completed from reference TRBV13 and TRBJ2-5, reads AAGVIQSPRHLIKEKRETATLKCYPIPRHDTVYWYQQGPGQDPQFLISFYEKMQSDKGSIPDRFSAQQFSDYHSELNMSSLELGDSALYFCASSPKGGGGPQETQYFGPGTRLLVL.

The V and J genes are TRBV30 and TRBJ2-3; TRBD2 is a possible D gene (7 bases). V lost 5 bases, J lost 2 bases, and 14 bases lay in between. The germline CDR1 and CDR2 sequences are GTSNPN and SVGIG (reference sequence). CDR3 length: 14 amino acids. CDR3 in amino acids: CAWDVGGHTDTQYF. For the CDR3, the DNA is TGTGCCTGGGATGTGGGGGGGCACACAGATACGCAGTATTTT.

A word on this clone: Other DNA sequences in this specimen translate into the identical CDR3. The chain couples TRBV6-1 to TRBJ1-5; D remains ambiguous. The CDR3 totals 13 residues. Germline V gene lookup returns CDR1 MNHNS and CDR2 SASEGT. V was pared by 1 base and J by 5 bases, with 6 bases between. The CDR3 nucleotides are TGTGCCAGCAGTGAAGGTCCCCATCAGCCCCAGCATTTT. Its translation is CASSEGPHQPQHF.

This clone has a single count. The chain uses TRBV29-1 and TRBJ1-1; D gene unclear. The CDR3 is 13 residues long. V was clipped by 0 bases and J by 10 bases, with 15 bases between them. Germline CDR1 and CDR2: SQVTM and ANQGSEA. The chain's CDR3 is CSVEDDSGPAAFF. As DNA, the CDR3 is TGCAGCGTTGAAGATGATAGTGGGCCAGCAGCTTTCTTT.

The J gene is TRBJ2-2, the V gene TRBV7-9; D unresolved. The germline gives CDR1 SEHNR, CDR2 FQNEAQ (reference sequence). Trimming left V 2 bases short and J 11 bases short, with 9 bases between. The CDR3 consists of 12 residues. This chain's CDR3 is CASSLMAGELFF. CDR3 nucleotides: TGTGCCAGCAGCTTAATGGCAGGAGAGCTGTTTTTT.

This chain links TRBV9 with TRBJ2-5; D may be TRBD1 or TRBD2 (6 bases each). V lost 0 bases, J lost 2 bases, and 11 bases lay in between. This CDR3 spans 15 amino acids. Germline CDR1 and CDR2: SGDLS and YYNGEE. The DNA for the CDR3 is TGTGCCAGCAGCGTAGGGGGGGCAGCGCAAGAGACCCAGTACTTC. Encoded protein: CASSVGGAAQETQYF.